Listed below are T cell receptor beta chains from one sample, sequenced in a study of beta chain features in type 1 diabetes. The data were produced by immunoSEQ multiplex PCR, yet TCRdb's version contains in-frame clones alone and is incomplete. The sample yields 630,000 or so clones, roughly 13% seen once. The specimen was naive CD4+ T cells from blood. Source of these receptors: a young man with type 1 diabetes. Both conserved end residues are part of each CDR3. D genes are given only for firm matches. For some rows the clone size is stated as once, few or many, or as a class when expanded; others skip it.

j_gene: TRBJ2-1
d_gene: .
abundance: .
v_gene: TRBV6-5
CDR3nt: TGTGCCAGCAGCCTCGACCGCCATGAGCAGTTCTTC
CDR3aa: CASSLDRHEQFF

j_gene: TRBJ2-7
d_gene: .
abundance: few
v_gene: TRBV5-1
CDR3nt: TGCGCCAGCAGCCGAGGTAAGGACGAGCAGTACTTC
CDR3aa: CASSRGKDEQYF

j_gene: TRBJ1-1
d_gene: .
abundance: few
v_gene: TRBV28
CDR3nt: TGTGCCAGCACTAGGACTGAAGCTTTCTTT
CDR3aa: CASTRTEAFF

j_gene: TRBJ2-7
d_gene: TRBD2
abundance: .
v_gene: TRBV10-3
CDR3nt: TGTGCCATCAGTGAGTCGATAGCGGGGGAGCAGTACTTC
CDR3aa: CAISESIAGEQYF

j_gene: TRBJ2-3
d_gene: TRBD2
abundance: .
v_gene: TRBV10-3
CDR3nt: TGTGCCATCAGTGATCCCGGACTAGCGGGGTCGCGGAGTCACACAGATACGCAGTATTTT
CDR3aa: CAISDPGLAGSRSHTDTQYF

j_gene: TRBJ2-3
d_gene: .
abundance: few
v_gene: TRBV18
CDR3nt: TGTGCCAGCTCACAGGGCCGAGGGGAGTCGAGCACAGATACGCAGTATTTT
CDR3aa: CASSQGRGESSTDTQYF

j_gene: TRBJ2-3
d_gene: .
abundance: .
v_gene: TRBV5-6
CDR3nt: TGTGCCAGCAGCTTGCCCCCAGATACGCAGTATTTT
CDR3aa: CASSLPPDTQYF

j_gene: TRBJ1-1
d_gene: .
abundance: .
v_gene: TRBV18
CDR3nt: TGTGCCAGCTCGTCGGACAAGAACACTGAAGCTTTCTTT
CDR3aa: CASSSDKNTEAFF

j_gene: TRBJ2-7
d_gene: TRBD1
abundance: .
v_gene: TRBV4-1
CDR3nt: TGCGCCAGCAGCCAAGGTCTTACAGGGGGATACGAGCAGTACTTC
CDR3aa: CASSQGLTGGYEQYF

j_gene: TRBJ1-1
d_gene: .
abundance: few
v_gene: TRBV19
CDR3nt: TGTGCCAGTGGCGAGATGAACACTGAAGCTTTCTTT
CDR3aa: CASGEMNTEAFF

j_gene: TRBJ2-2
d_gene: .
abundance: few
v_gene: TRBV4-1
CDR3nt: TGCGCCAGCAGCCAAGTTAAGGGGGCGAACACCGGGGAGCTGTTTTTT
CDR3aa: CASSQVKGANTGELFF

j_gene: TRBJ2-2
d_gene: .
abundance: .
v_gene: TRBV5-1
CDR3nt: TGCGCCAGCAGCACGGGGCGGTACACCGGGGAGCTGTTTTTT
CDR3aa: CASSTGRYTGELFF

j_gene: TRBJ2-1
d_gene: .
abundance: .
v_gene: TRBV9
CDR3nt: TGTGCCAGCAGCGCTCTCGGGGGACCCTACAATGAGCAGTTCTTC
CDR3aa: CASSALGGPYNEQFF